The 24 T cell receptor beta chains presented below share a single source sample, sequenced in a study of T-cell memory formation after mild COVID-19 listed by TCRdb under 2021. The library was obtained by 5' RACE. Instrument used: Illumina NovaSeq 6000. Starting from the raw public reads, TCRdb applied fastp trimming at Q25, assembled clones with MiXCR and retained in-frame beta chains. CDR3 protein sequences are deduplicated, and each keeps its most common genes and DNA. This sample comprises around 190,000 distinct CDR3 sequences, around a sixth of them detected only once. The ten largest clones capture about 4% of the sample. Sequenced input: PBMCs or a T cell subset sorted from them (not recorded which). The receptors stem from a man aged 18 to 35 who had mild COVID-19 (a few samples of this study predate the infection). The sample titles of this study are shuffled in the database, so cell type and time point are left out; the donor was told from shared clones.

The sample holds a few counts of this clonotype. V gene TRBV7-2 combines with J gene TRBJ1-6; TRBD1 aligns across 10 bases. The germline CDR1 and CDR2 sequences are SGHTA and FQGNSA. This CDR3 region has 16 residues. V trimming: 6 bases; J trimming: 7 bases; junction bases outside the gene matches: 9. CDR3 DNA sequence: TGTGCCAGCAGGCCATTCCCGGACAGGGGGAATTCACCCCTCCACTTT. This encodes CASRPFPDRGNSPLHF.

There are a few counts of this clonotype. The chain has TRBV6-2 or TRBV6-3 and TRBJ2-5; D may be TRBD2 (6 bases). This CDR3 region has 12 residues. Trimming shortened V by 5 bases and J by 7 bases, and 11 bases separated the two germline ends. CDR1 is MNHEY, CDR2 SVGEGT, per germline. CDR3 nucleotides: TGTGCCAGCAGTGGGGACTCGGGGACCCAGTACTTC. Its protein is CASSGDSGTQYF.

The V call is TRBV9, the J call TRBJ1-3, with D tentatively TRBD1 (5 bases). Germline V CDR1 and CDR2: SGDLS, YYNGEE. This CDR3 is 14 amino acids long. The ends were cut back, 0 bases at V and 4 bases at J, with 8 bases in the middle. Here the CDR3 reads CASSVEAGGNTIYF. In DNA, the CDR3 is TGTGCCAGCAGCGTAGAGGCAGGGGGAAACACCATATATTTT.

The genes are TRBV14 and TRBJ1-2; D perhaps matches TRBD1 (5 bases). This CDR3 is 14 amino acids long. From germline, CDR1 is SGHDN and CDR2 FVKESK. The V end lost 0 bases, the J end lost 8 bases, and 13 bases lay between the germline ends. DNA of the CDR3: TGTGCCAGCAGCCAAGAGTACGGAAGGGGAGGCTACACCTTC. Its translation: CASSQEYGRGGYTF.

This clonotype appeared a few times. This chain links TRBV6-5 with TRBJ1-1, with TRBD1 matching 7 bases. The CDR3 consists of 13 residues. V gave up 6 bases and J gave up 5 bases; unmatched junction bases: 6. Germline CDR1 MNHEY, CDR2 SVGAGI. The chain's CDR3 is CASSPRGLTEAFF. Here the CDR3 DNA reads TGTGCCAGCAGCCCGAGGGGGCTAACTGAAGCTTTCTTT.

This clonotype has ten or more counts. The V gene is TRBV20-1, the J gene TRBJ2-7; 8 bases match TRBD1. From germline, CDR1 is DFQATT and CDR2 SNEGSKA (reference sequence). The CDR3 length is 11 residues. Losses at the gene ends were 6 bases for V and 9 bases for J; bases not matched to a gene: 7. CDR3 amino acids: CSAGQGLGQYV. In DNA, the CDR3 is TGCAGTGCCGGACAGGGCCTCGGGCAGTACGTC.

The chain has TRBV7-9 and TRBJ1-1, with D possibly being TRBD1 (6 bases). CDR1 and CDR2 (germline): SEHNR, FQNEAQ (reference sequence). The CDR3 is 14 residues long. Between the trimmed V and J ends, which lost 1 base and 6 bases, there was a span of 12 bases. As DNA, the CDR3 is TGTGCCAGCAGCTTAGATGGAAACAGGGCTGAAGCTTTCTTT. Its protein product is CASSLDGNRAEAFF.

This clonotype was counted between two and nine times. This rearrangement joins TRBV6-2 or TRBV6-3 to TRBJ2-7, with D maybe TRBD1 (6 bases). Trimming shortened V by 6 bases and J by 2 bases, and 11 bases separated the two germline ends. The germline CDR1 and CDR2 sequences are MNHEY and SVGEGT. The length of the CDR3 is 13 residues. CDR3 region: CASRDPGAYEQYV. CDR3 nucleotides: TGTGCCAGCAGGGATCCAGGGGCCTACGAGCAGTACGTC.

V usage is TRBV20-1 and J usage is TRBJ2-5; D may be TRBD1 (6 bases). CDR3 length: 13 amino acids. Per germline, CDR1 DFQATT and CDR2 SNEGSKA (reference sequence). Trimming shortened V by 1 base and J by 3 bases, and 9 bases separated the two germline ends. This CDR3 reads CSARGPGEETQYF. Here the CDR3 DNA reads TGCAGTGCTAGAGGGCCAGGGGAAGAGACCCAGTACTTC.

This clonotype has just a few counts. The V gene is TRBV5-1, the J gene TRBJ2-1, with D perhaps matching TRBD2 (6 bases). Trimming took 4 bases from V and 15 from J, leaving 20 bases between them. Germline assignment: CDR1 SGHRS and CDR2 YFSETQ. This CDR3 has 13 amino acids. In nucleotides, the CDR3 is TGCGCCAGCAGCCTCGGGACTGACAACGATCTGTTCTTC. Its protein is CASSLGTDNDLFF.

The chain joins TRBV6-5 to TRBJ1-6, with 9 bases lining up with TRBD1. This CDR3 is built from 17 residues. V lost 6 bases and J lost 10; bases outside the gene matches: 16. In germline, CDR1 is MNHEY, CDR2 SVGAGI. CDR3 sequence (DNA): TGTGCCAGCAGCCTCACCGGGCGCACAGGGGGCGACTCACCCCTCCACTTT. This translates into CASSLTGRTGGDSPLHF.

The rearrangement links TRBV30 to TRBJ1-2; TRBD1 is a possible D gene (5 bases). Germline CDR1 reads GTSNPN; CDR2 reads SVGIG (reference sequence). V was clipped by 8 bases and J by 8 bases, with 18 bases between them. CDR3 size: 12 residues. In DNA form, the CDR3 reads TGTGCCCAGGGCCAGCTGGGGAGCGGCTACACCTTC. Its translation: CAQGQLGSGYTF. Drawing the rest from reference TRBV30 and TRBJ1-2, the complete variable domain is SQTIHQWPATLVQPVGSPLSLECTVEGTSNPNLYWYRQAAGRGLQLLFYSVGIGQISSEVPQNLSASRPQDRQFILSSKKLLLSDSGFYLCAQGQLGSGYTFGSGTRLTVV.

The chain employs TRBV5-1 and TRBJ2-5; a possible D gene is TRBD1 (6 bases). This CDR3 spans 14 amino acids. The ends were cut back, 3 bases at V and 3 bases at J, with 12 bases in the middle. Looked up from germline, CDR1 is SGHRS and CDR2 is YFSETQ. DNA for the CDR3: TGCGCCAGCAGCTCTCAGAACAGGGAAGAGACCCAGTACTTC. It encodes CASSSQNREETQYF.

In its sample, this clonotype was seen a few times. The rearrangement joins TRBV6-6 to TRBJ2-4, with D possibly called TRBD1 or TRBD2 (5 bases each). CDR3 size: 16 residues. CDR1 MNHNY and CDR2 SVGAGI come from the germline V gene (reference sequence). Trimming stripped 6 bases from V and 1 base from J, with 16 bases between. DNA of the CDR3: TGTGCCAGCAGGACAGACGCTTGGAGGGCCAAAAACATTCAGTACTTC. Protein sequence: CASRTDAWRAKNIQYF.

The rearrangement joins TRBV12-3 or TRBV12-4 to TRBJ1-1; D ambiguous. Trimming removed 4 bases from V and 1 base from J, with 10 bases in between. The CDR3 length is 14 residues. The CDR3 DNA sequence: TGTGCCAGCAGTTCTCGGCGAACGAACACTGAAGCTTTCTTT. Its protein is CASSSRRTNTEAFF.

This CDR3 reads CASSHEGLYEQYF. The CDR3 nucleotides are TGTGCCAGCAGCCACGAGGGACTCTACGAGCAGTACTTC. The gene calls are TRBV3-1 and TRBJ2-7; D may be TRBD2 (6 bases). The CDR3 is 13 residues long. The germline CDR1 and CDR2 sequences are LGHDT and YNNKEL (reference sequence). V dropped 3 bases and J dropped 3 bases, with 9 bases sitting between them.

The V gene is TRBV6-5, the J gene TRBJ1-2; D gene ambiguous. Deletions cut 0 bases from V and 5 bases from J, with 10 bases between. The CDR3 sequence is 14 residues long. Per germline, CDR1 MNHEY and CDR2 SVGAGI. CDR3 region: CASSYSAGLYGYTF. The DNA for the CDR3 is TGTGCCAGCAGTTACTCGGCAGGACTATATGGCTACACCTTC.

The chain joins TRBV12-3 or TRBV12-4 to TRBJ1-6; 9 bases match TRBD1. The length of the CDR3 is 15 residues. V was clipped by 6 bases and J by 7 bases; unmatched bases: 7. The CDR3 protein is CASRQGQGSNSPLHF. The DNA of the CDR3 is TGTGCCAGCAGACAGGGACAGGGATCAAATTCACCCCTCCACTTT.

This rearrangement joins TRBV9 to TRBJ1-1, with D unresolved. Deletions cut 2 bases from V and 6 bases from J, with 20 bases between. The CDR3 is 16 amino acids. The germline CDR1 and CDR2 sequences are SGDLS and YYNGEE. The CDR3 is CASSVGSTAQAAEAFF. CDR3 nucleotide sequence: TGTGCCAGCAGCGTGGGTTCGACTGCGCAGGCCGCTGAAGCTTTCTTT.

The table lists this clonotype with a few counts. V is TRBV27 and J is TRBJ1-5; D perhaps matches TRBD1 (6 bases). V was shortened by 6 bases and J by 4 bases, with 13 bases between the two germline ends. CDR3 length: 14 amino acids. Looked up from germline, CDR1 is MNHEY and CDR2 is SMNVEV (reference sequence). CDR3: CASSSIRGNQPQHF. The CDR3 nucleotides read TGTGCCAGCAGCTCAATCAGGGGTAATCAGCCCCAGCATTTT.

The CDR3 sequence: CASSPGALHTDTQYF. The CDR3 coding sequence is TGTGCCAGCAGCCCAGGGGCGCTACATACAGATACGCAGTATTTT. The rearrangement joins TRBV28 to TRBJ2-3; possibly TRBD1 for D (6 bases). This CDR3 has 15 amino acids. V lost 6 bases and J 3 bases, leaving 16 bases between the germline ends. Germline-derived CDR1 and CDR2 are MDHEN and SYDVKM.

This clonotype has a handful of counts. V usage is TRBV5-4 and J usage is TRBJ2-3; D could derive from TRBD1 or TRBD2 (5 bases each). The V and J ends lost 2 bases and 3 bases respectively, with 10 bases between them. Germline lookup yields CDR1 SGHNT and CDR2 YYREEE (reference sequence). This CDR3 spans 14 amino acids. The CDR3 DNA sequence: TGTGCCAGCAGCTTCCGAGGGGTAACAGATACGCAGTATTTT. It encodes CASSFRGVTDTQYF.

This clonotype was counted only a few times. The CDR3 protein is CASSPRGGFDNEQFF. The DNA for the CDR3 is TGTGCCAGCAGCCCACGGGGGGGTTTCGACAATGAGCAGTTCTTC. The rearrangement joins TRBV7-2 to TRBJ2-1, with 8 bases aligning to TRBD2. Germline CDR1 reads SGHTA; CDR2 reads FQGNSA. The trim removed 5 bases at V and 5 bases at J, leaving 8 bases unmatched. The CDR3 spans 15 residues.

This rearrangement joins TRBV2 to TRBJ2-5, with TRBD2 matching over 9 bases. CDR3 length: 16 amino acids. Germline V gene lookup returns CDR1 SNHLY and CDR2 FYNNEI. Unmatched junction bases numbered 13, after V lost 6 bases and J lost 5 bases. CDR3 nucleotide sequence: TGTGCCAGCAGATTCGGGCTAGCGGGGACCTGGGAGACCCAGTACTTC. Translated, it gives CASRFGLAGTWETQYF.